A selection of T cell receptor beta chains follows, all from one sample in a study of shared clonotypes between healthy human individuals. Clones were sequenced by immunoSEQ multiplex PCR, and TCRdb holds only the in-frame ones, with some missing. This sample yields about 680,000 clones, of which 73% are seen a single time; roughly 2% belongs to the top ten. Sequenced material: memory CD4+ T cells sorted from blood. The receptors come from a woman in her thirties in good health. Each CDR3 is given with its conserved first and last residue. A D gene is named only where the DNA matches it firmly. Rows may omit the clone size; those that give it use once, few, many or a size class.

>NA|TRBV28|TRBJ2-2|NA
CASRTLASGELFF
TGTGCCAGCAGAACTTTGGCGTCCGGGGAGCTGTTTTTT
>NA|TRBV2|TRBJ2-3|TRBD2
CASSEGHRGADTQYF
TGTGCCAGCAGTGAGGGGCACCGGGGGGCAGATACGCAGTATTTT
>NA|TRBV4-2|TRBJ2-1|TRBD2
CASSPMSGRASNEQFF
TGTGCCAGCAGCCCGATGAGCGGGAGGGCCTCCAATGAGCAGTTCTTC
>NA|TRBV7-9|TRBJ1-1|TRBD1
CASSTTGGTTEAFF
TGTGCCAGCAGCACTACAGGGGGCACCACTGAAGCTTTCTTT
>once|TRBV30|TRBJ2-7|NA
CAWSVDRDPSYEQYF
TGTGCCTGGAGTGTAGACCGGGACCCCTCCTACGAGCAGTACTTC
>NA|TRBV6-1|TRBJ2-5|NA
CASSERYALETQYF
TGTGCCAGCAGTGAAAGGTACGCGCTGGAGACCCAGTACTTC
>few|TRBV5-4|TRBJ1-5|TRBD1
CASSLEQGAQPQHF
TGTGCCAGCAGCTTGGAACAGGGGGCCCAGCCCCAGCATTTT
>NA|TRBV15|TRBJ1-5|NA
CATSRDLDFHQPQHF
TGTGCCACCAGCAGAGATCTGGATTTCCATCAGCCCCAGCATTTT
>NA|TRBV2|TRBJ2-1|NA
CASSGLASYNEQFF
TGTGCCAGCAGTGGTCTAGCATCCTACAATGAGCAGTTCTTC
>NA|TRBV6-5|TRBJ1-3|TRBD1
CASSLNRGNAGNTIYF
TGTGCCAGCAGTTTAAACAGGGGGAACGCTGGAAACACCATATATTTT
>many|TRBV5-1|TRBJ1-1|NA
CASSLVPGENTEAFF
TGCGCCAGCAGCTTGGTTCCAGGGGAGAACACTGAAGCTTTCTTT
>NA|TRBV14|TRBJ2-2|TRBD2
CASSPGTSGSFGELFF
TGTGCCAGCAGCCCCGGGACTAGCGGGAGTTTCGGGGAGCTGTTTTTT
>NA|TRBV27|TRBJ2-7|NA
CASSLAGLSYEQYF
TGTGCCAGCAGTTTAGCGGGCCTCTCCTACGAGCAGTACTTC
>NA|TRBV19|TRBJ1-5|TRBD1
CASSIGQGAFEPQHF
TGTGCCAGTAGTATAGGGCAGGGGGCGTTTGAGCCCCAGCATTTT